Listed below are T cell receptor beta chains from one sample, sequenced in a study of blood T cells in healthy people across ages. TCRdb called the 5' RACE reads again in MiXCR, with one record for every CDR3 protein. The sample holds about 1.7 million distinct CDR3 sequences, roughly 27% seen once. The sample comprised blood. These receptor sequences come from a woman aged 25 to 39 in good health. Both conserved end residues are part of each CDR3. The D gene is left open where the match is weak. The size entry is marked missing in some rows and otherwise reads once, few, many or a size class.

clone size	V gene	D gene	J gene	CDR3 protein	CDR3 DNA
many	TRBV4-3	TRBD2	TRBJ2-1	CASSQSGGANEQFF	TGCGCCAGCAGCCAATCGGGGGGGGCCAATGAGCAGTTCTTC
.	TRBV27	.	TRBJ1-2	CASSPSDRTREYGYTF	TGTGCCAGCAGTCCTTCTGATCGTACACGGGAATATGGCTACACCTTC
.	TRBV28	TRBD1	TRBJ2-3	CASSAWTGGSTQYF	TGTGCCAGCAGTGCCTGGACAGGGGGTAGCACGCAGTATTTT
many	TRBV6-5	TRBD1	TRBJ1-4	CASSEQGAANEKLFF	TGTGCCAGCAGTGAGCAGGGGGCGGCTAATGAAAAACTGTTTTTT
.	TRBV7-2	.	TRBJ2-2	CASSSRSGVNTGELFF	TGTGCCAGCAGCTCCCGTAGCGGAGTTAACACCGGGGAGCTGTTTTTT
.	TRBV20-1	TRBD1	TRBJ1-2	CSASVGQGAGYTF	TGCAGTGCTAGTGTCGGACAGGGGGCTGGCTACACCTTC
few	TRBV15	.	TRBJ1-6	CATSSGTWGNSPLHF	TGTGCCACCAGCAGCGGAACGTGGGGGAATTCACCCCTCCACTTT
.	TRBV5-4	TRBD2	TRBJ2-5	CASSRGTTSGIQETQYF	TGTGCCAGCAGCCGGGGCACGACTAGCGGGATACAAGAGACCCAGTACTTC
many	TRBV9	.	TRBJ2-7	CASSGNRDGGYEQYF	TGTGCCAGCAGCGGAAACCGGGACGGGGGCTACGAGCAGTACTTC
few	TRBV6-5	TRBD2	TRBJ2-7	CASRARRAGGCYEQYF	TGTGCCAGCAGAGCACGTAGAGCGGGAGGGTGCTACGAGCAGTACTTC
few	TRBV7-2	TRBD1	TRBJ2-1	CASSFGTGVEQFF	TGTGCCAGCAGCTTCGGGACAGGGGTTGAGCAGTTCTTC
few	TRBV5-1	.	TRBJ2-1	CASSVGRQEQFF	TGCGCCAGCAGTGTGGGTAGACAGGAGCAGTTCTTC
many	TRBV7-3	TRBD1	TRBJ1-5	CASSSNRGQPQHF	TGTGCCAGCAGCTCGAACAGGGGACAGCCCCAGCATTTT
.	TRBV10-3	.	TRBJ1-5	CAISVGTGVTPQHF	TGTGCCATCAGTGTGGGTACAGGAGTCACACCCCAGCATTTT
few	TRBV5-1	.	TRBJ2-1	CASSLWAGPNNEQFF	TGCGCCAGCAGCTTGTGGGCAGGCCCTAACAATGAGCAGTTCTTC
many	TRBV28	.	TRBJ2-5	CASSLELSSQETQYF	TGTGCCAGCAGTTTAGAATTGAGCTCCCAAGAGACCCAGTACTTC
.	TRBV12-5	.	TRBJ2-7	CASGLGGRDYEQYF	TGTGCTAGTGGCCTCGGTGGGCGAGACTACGAGCAGTACTTC
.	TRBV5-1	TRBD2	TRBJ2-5	CASSPDGAGEETQYF	TGCGCCAGCAGCCCCGACGGAGCGGGGGAAGAGACCCAGTACTTC
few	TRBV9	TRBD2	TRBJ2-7	CASSVGLAESYEQYF	TGTGCCAGCAGCGTAGGGCTAGCGGAGTCCTACGAGCAGTACTTC
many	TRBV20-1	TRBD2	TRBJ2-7	CSASLAGTTYEQYF	TGCAGTGCCAGCCTAGCGGGGACAACCTACGAGCAGTACTTC
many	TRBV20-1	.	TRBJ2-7	CSARGELFEQYF	TGCAGTGCTAGAGGGGAGCTATTCGAGCAGTACTTC
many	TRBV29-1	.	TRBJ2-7	CSVEVGAGPSYEQYF	TGCAGCGTTGAAGTCGGGGCGGGGCCCTCCTACGAGCAGTACTTC
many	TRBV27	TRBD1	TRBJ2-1	CASSFRTGGGNEQFF	TGTGCCAGCAGTTTTAGAACAGGGGGAGGTAATGAGCAGTTCTTC
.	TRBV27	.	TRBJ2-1	CASSSILVPPYNEQFF	TGTGCCAGCAGTTCAATACTAGTGCCCCCTTACAATGAGCAGTTCTTC
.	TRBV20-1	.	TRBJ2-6	CSARSQGTGANVLTF	TGCAGTGCTAGGTCGCAGGGGACTGGGGCCAACGTCCTGACTTTC
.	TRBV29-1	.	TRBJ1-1	CSFDGGLNTEAFF	TGCAGCTTTGACGGGGGCCTGAACACTGAAGCTTTCTTT
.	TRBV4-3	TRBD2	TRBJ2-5	CASSQNPPTSGMQTQYF	TGCGCCAGCAGCCAAAATCCGCCGACTAGCGGGATGCAGACCCAGTACTTC
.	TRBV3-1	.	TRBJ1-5	CASSPATWQPQHF	TGTGCCAGCAGCCCGGCCACGTGGCAGCCCCAGCATTTT
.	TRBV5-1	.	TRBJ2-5	CASSSMGTYNEQYF	TGCGCCAGCAGCTCCATGGGGACCTACAATGAGCAGTACTTC
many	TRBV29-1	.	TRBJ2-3	CSVDSTDTQYF	TGCAGCGTTGATAGCACAGATACGCAGTATTTT
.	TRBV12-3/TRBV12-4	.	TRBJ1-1	CASSLVSPGMNTEAFF	TGTGCCAGCAGTTTAGTTTCCCCAGGCATGAACACTGAAGCTTTCTTT
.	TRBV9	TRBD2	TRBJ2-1	CASSAGTSPNEQFF	TGTGCCAGCAGCGCCGGGACTAGCCCCAATGAGCAGTTCTTC
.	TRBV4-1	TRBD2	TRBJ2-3	CASSQDVAGRGSTDTQYF	TGCGCCAGCAGCCAAGACGTAGCGGGGAGAGGAAGCACAGATACGCAGTATTTT
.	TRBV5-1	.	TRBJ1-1	CASRPLQGTDTEAFF	TGCGCCAGCAGGCCTCTCCAGGGCACCGACACTGAAGCTTTCTTT
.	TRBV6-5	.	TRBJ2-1	CASRYSYGVNEQFF	TGTGCCAGCAGGTACTCGTACGGGGTCAATGAGCAGTTCTTC
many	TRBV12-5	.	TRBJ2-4	CASGLGVSVTGVKNIQYF	TGTGCTAGTGGTTTGGGGGTTAGCGTGACGGGGGTCAAAAACATTCAGTACTTC
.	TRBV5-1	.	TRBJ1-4	CASSFKGFREKRFF	TGCGCCAGCAGCTTCAAAGGGTTTCGAGAAAAACGGTTTTTT
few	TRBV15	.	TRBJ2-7	CATSRDGVGYEQYF	TGTGCCACCAGCAGAGATGGGGTAGGGTACGAGCAGTACTTC
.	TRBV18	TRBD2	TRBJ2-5	CASSPGLLAGGYQETQYF	TGTGCCAGCTCACCAGGATTACTAGCGGGAGGGTACCAAGAGACCCAGTACTTC
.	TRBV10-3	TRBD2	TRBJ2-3	CAIRPGLAGARSTNTQYF	TGTGCCATCAGGCCCGGGCTAGCGGGGGCGAGAAGCACAAATACGCAGTATTTT
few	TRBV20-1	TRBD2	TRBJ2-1	CSARESGGPDEQFF	TGCAGTGCCAGAGAAAGCGGGGGGCCCGATGAGCAGTTCTTC
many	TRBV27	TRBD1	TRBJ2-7	CASRSTGGGEQYF	TGTGCCAGCAGATCGACAGGGGGGGGCGAGCAGTACTTC
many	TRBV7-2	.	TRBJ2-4	CASSSIVGLQYF	TGTGCCAGCAGTTCCATTGTTGGGCTTCAGTACTTC
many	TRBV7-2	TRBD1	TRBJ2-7	CASSLDGTEISYEQYF	TGTGCCAGCAGCTTGGACGGGACAGAGATCTCCTACGAGCAGTACTTC
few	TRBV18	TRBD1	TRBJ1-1	CASSYSGTATTEAFF	TGTGCCAGCTCTTACTCAGGGACAGCAACCACTGAAGCTTTCTTT
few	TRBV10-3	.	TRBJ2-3	CAILSEGTDTQYF	TGTGCCATCTTGTCTGAGGGCACAGATACGCAGTATTTT
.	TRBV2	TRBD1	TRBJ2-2	CALSDRAAGELFF	TGTGCCCTCAGCGACAGGGCAGCCGGGGAGCTGTTTTTT
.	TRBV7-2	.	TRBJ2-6	CASSLMGALSGANVRTF	TGTGCCAGCAGCTTAATGGGGGCCCTCTCCGGGGCCAACGTCCGGACTTTC
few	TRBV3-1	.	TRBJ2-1	CASSAPGLPYNEQFF	TGTGCCAGCAGCGCCCCGGGACTCCCTTACAATGAGCAGTTCTTC
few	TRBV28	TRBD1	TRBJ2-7	CASSLGQGSRYEQYF	TGTGCCAGCAGTTTGGGACAGGGTTCTCGCTACGAGCAGTACTTC
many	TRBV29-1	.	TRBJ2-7	CSVEGNEQYF	TGCAGCGTTGAAGGGAACGAGCAGTACTTC
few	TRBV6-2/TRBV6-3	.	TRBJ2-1	CASSSSLDASYNEQFF	TGTGCCAGCAGTTCCTCCCTTGACGCGTCCTACAATGAGCAGTTCTTC
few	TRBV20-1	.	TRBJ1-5	CSARDGIDQPQHF	TGCAGTGCTAGAGATGGGATTGATCAGCCCCAGCATTTT
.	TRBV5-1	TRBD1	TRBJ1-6	CASSWTGGSSPLHF	TGCGCCAGCAGCTGGACAGGGGGGAGTTCACCCCTCCACTTT
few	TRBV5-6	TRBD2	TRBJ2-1	CASSLRGGWHNEQFF	TGTGCCAGCAGCTTGCGGGGGGGATGGCACAATGAGCAGTTCTTC
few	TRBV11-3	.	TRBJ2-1	CASSPYSIYNEQFF	TGTGCCAGCAGCCCCTACTCGATCTACAATGAGCAGTTCTTC
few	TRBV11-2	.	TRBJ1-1	CASSFLGVPIMNTEAFF	TGTGCCAGCAGCTTTCTAGGAGTACCTATCATGAACACTGAAGCTTTCTTT
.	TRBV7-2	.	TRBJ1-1	CASSWGPPRNTEAFF	TGTGCCAGCAGTTGGGGACCCCCGAGGAACACTGAAGCTTTCTTT
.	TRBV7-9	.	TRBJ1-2	CASSPPGPGGYTF	TGTGCCAGCAGTCCTCCGGGACCCGGAGGCTACACCTTC